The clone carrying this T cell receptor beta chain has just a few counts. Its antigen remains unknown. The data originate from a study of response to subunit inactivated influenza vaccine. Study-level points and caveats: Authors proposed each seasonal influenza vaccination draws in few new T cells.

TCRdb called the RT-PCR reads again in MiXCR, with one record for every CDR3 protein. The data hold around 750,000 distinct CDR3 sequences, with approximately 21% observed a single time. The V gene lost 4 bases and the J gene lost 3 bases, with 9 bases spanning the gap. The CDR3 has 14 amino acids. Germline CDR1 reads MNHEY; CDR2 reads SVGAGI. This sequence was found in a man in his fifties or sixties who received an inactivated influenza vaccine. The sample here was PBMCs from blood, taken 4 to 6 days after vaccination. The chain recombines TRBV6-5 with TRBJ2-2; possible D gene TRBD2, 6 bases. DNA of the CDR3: TGTGCCAGCAGTTCAGGGACTCACACCGGGGAGCTGTTTTTT. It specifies CASSSGTHTGELFF.